Listed below are T cell receptor beta chains from one sample, sequenced in a study of early T cells in non-severe SARS-CoV-2 infection. MiXCR, applied by TCRdb to the 5' RACE reads, yields one record per CDR3 protein. This repertoire shows 29,000 or so distinct CDR3 sequences, more than 4.5% found once; its top ten account for 11%. Sample: whole blood. All receptors come from an adult who was a healthcare worker with PCR-confirmed SARS-CoV-2 infection or an uninfected control (not recorded which). The CDR3 runs from the conserved cysteine through the conserved F or W. Each record gives: D gene, CDR3 length, J gene, clone size, V gene, CDR3 DNA, CDR3 protein. The D gene is left open where the match is weak. For some rows the clone size is stated as once, few or many, or as a class when expanded; others skip it.

TRBD1 16 TRBJ1-6 many TRBV20-1 TGCAGTGCTACGACGACAGGGAGCTCCTATAATTCACCCCTCCACTTT CSATTTGSSYNSPLHF
. 14 TRBJ2-3 . TRBV11-2 TGTGCCAGCAGCTCGAGAAGGGGAAGAGATACGCAGTATTTT CASSSRRGRDTQYF
. 13 TRBJ2-2 . TRBV25-1 TGTGCCAGCAGTGAATTAGGTAACCGGGAGCTGTTTTTT CASSELGNRELFF
. 15 TRBJ2-1 many TRBV27 TGTGCCAGCAGCCCTGACAGAATATCCTACAATGAGCAGTTCTTC CASSPDRISYNEQFF
. 13 TRBJ1-2 . TRBV29-1 TGCAGCGTTGAAGGGATCGGGGGCTATGGCTACACCTTC CSVEGIGGYGYTF
TRBD1 15 TRBJ1-5 many TRBV5-5 TGTGCCAGCAGCAGAGGGACAGGGGAAGGGCAGCCCCAGCATTTT CASSRGTGEGQPQHF
. 14 TRBJ2-7 many TRBV19 TGTGCCAGTAGTAACTACCGGGATTCCTACGAGCAGTACTTC CASSNYRDSYEQYF
TRBD2 12 TRBJ2-1 many TRBV6-5 TGTGCCACCCAGCGGGAGGCCAATGAGCAGTTCTTC CATQREANEQFF
. 15 TRBJ2-3 many TRBV7-9 TGTGCCAGCAGCTTAAAGCTGGGGAACACAGATACGCAGTATTTT CASSLKLGNTDTQYF
TRBD1 15 TRBJ2-2 few TRBV5-5 TGTGCCAGCAGACCCGGGACAGGGAGGACCGGGGAGCTGTTTTTT CASRPGTGRTGELFF
. 15 TRBJ2-6 many TRBV19 TGTGCCAGTAGTATGAACGCCCGTGGGGCCAACGTCCTGACTTTC CASSMNARGANVLTF
TRBD1 14 TRBJ1-2 many TRBV18 TGTGCCAGCTCACCAACCGGGACAGGTGATGGCTACACCTTC CASSPTGTGDGYTF
. 12 TRBJ1-2 many TRBV3-1 TGTGCCAGCGGTTTAAAAAACTATGGCTACACCTTC CASGLKNYGYTF
. 12 TRBJ2-5 many TRBV5-1 TGCGCCAGCAGCCCGACCACGGAGACCCAGTACTTC CASSPTTETQYF
. 16 TRBJ1-1 many TRBV6-2/TRBV6-3 TGTGCCAGCAGCCCGCTAGAGGCAGGGAGATACACTGAAGCTTTCTTT CASSPLEAGRYTEAFF
TRBD1 14 TRBJ1-2 . TRBV11-2 TGTGCCAGCAGCCCCTCGACAGGGAACTATGGCTACACCTTC CASSPSTGNYGYTF
. 15 TRBJ2-1 few TRBV4-2 TGTGCCAGCAGCCTCTCGGACAGTTTTAACAATGAGCAGTTCTTC CASSLSDSFNNEQFF
TRBD1 13 TRBJ1-4 once TRBV18 TGTGCCAGCCACAGGGGATTAGATGAAAAACTGTTTTTT CASHRGLDEKLFF
. 17 TRBJ1-5 many TRBV12-3/TRBV12-4 TGTGCCAGCAGTTTGGGGGCGATTGGGGGTAGCAATCAGCCCCAGCATTTT CASSLGAIGGSNQPQHF
. 14 TRBJ2-1 few TRBV6-2/TRBV6-3 TGTGCCAGCAGTTACGAGGGGGCCTACAATGAGCAGTTCTTC CASSYEGAYNEQFF
TRBD1 16 TRBJ2-2 few TRBV9 TGTGCCAGCAGCGTAGCTGGACAGGAGAACACCGGGGAGCTGTTTTTT CASSVAGQENTGELFF
. 12 TRBJ1-2 medium-sized TRBV6-5 TGTGCCAGCAGTTTCGACGCGGTAGGCTACACCTTC CASSFDAVGYTF
TRBD1 16 TRBJ1-2 . TRBV7-8 TGTGCCAGCAGTCAGAACCCGGGACAGGGGGCGGATGGCTACACCTTC CASSQNPGQGADGYTF
TRBD2 13 TRBJ2-7 many TRBV28 TGTGCCAGCGATCGGACTAGCGGGTACGAGCAGTACTTC CASDRTSGYEQYF
. 14 TRBJ2-3 medium-sized TRBV19 TGTGCCAGTAGTATAGCCGGAAGCACAGATACGCAGTATTTT CASSIAGSTDTQYF
. 14 TRBJ1-2 many TRBV18 TGTGCCAGCTCACCACTTCAGGTTGGCGATGGCTACACCTTC CASSPLQVGDGYTF
TRBD2 16 TRBJ2-2 many TRBV7-2 TGTGCCAGCAGCCCAACTAGCGGGAGGCATACCGGGGAGCTGTTTTTT CASSPTSGRHTGELFF
TRBD1 14 TRBJ2-7 . TRBV30 TGTGCCTGCAGTCCGGGACAGGTATCCTACGAGCAGTACTTC CACSPGQVSYEQYF
. 17 TRBJ2-1 many TRBV4-3 TGCGCCAGCAGCCCTTTCTCGTCGGGGAGTGCCTACAATGAGCAGTTCTTC CASSPFSSGSAYNEQFF
TRBD1 15 TRBJ2-1 many TRBV7-2 TGTGCCAGCAGCTTAGGGACAGGGGAATGGGATGAGCAGTTCTTC CASSLGTGEWDEQFF
TRBD2 18 TRBJ2-1 many TRBV20-1 TGCAGTGCTAGAGGTCGAGGGCCAGCGGGGGGTCTAGACAATGAGCAGTTCTTC CSARGRGPAGGLDNEQFF
TRBD2 12 TRBJ2-7 many TRBV6-5 TGTGCCAGCAACAATCGGGGGGGAGAGCAGTACTTC CASNNRGGEQYF
TRBD1 12 TRBJ1-1 few TRBV20-1 TGCAGTGCTAGCTTCACCGGGACAGGGCCTATCTTT CSASFTGTGPIF
TRBD1 16 TRBJ2-5 many TRBV12-5 TGTGCTAGTGGTTCCGGACAGGGGGCGCGGCAAGAGACCCAGTACTTC CASGSGQGARQETQYF
TRBD1 15 TRBJ1-6 few TRBV7-8 TGTGCCAGCAGCCGTGGGGACAGAGGGAATTCACCCCTCCACTTT CASSRGDRGNSPLHF
TRBD1 15 TRBJ1-3 . TRBV6-5 TGTGCCAGCAGTGGGGACAGGGGTTTTGGAAACACCATATATTTT CASSGDRGFGNTIYF
. 17 TRBJ2-4 few TRBV11-2 TGTGCCAGCAGCTTAGGCTTTAGGGTTTCGGCCAAAAACATTCAGTACTTC CASSLGFRVSAKNIQYF
. 14 TRBJ2-7 many TRBV7-2 TGTGCCAGCAGCTTAGCTATTTTATCCTACGAGCAGTACTTC CASSLAILSYEQYF
. 13 TRBJ2-7 . TRBV6-6 TGTGCCAGCAGTTACGAGGGGACCTACGAGCAGTACTTC CASSYEGTYEQYF
. 16 TRBJ1-3 few TRBV6-1 TGTGCCAGCTTGATTGGTCAGGCCTCCCCTGGAAACACCATATATTTT CASLIGQASPGNTIYF
TRBD2 18 TRBJ2-1 many TRBV18 TGTGCCAGCTCCCAAATTCGAACTAGCGGGGGGACATACAATGAGCAGTTCTTC CASSQIRTSGGTYNEQFF
TRBD2 13 TRBJ2-5 few TRBV29-1 TGCAGCGCTGAGAGCGGGGACCAAGAGACCCAGTACTTC CSAESGDQETQYF
. 16 TRBJ2-1 many TRBV2 TGTGCCAGCAGTGAAGCGTCGGATAGCTCCTACAATGAGCAGTTCTTC CASSEASDSSYNEQFF
TRBD1 16 TRBJ1-5 many TRBV6-6 TGTGCCAGCAGTTACTCCGGGACAGGGGGCAATCAGCCCCAGCATTTT CASSYSGTGGNQPQHF
. 12 TRBJ1-5 . TRBV14 TGTGCCAGCAGCGCAGGTAAACAGCCCCAGCATTTT CASSAGKQPQHF
TRBD1 14 TRBJ1-6 many TRBV12-3/TRBV12-4 TGTGCCAGCAGTAGACAGGGGGCGAATTCACCCCTCCACTTT CASSRQGANSPLHF
. 14 TRBJ2-3 . TRBV19 TGTGCCAGTAGGGCTTCGGGGAGCACAGATACGCAGTATTTT CASRASGSTDTQYF
. 16 TRBJ1-1 . TRBV29-1 TGCAGCGTTGAAGTTCGGAGGCAGTCTAGGAGGACTGAAGCTTTCTTT CSVEVRRQSRRTEAFF
. 15 TRBJ2-1 many TRBV5-5 TGTGCCAGCAGCCCCACTAGCCAGGCTAACAATGAGCAGTTCTTC CASSPTSQANNEQFF
. 16 TRBJ2-3 few TRBV12-3/TRBV12-4 TGTGCCAGCAGTTCCGGATGGGACACTAGCACAGATACGCAGTATTTT CASSSGWDTSTDTQYF